Relative to its sample, the clone carrying this TCR beta chain is medium-sized. Its antigen is currently unknown. The CDR3 is made up of 15 amino acids. V was shortened by 6 bases and J by 2 bases, with 19 bases between the two germline ends. Germline values: CDR1 DFQATT, CDR2 SNEGSKA (reference sequence). This sample's RNA came from whole unsorted tissue. The normal lung tissue was taken more than 3 cm from the tumor edge. Newly diagnosed lung cancer patients had thoracic surgery in China, August–November 2014, without prior chemotherapy. This entry belongs to a study of tumor and adjacent non-tumor tissue in lung cancer. Study as a whole: Aged about 31 to 80 years, patients included approximately 11 men and about 5 women with stage I to III disease. Study-level findings and limits: Compared with tumor, normal lung showed significantly lower TCR diversity. Normal lung showed higher cumulative top 100 clone frequency than tumor.

Three rounds of nested PCR, following a modified ARM-PCR protocol, produced the TCRbeta library. TCRdb reprocessed the multiplex PCR reads with MiXCR, giving one entry per CDR3 protein. The table records 60,000 or so distinct CDR3 sequences, roughly 57% of them present only once. The sample comprised distant non-tumor lung tissue. This sequence joins TRBV20-1 and TRBJ1-2, with a tentative D call TRBD1 (6 bases). The sequence came from a man between 65 and 79 years old with non-small cell lung cancer. CDR3 DNA: TGCAGTGCCGTAGACATAGTCAGGGGAAACTATGGCTACACCTTC. It yields the protein CSAVDIVRGNYGYTF.